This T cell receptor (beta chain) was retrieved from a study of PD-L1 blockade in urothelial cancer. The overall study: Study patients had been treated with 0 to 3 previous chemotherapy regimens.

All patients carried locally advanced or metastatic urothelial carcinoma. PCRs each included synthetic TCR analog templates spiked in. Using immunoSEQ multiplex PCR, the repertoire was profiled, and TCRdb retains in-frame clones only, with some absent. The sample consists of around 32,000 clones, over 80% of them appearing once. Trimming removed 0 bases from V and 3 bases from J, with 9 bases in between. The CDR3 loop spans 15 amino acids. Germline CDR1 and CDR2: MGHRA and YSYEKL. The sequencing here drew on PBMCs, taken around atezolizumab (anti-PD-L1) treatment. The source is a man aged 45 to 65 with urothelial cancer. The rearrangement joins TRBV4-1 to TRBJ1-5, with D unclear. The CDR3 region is CASSQEQRYNQPQHF. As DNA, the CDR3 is TGCGCCAGCAGCCAAGAACAGAGATACAATCAGCCCCAGCATTTT.